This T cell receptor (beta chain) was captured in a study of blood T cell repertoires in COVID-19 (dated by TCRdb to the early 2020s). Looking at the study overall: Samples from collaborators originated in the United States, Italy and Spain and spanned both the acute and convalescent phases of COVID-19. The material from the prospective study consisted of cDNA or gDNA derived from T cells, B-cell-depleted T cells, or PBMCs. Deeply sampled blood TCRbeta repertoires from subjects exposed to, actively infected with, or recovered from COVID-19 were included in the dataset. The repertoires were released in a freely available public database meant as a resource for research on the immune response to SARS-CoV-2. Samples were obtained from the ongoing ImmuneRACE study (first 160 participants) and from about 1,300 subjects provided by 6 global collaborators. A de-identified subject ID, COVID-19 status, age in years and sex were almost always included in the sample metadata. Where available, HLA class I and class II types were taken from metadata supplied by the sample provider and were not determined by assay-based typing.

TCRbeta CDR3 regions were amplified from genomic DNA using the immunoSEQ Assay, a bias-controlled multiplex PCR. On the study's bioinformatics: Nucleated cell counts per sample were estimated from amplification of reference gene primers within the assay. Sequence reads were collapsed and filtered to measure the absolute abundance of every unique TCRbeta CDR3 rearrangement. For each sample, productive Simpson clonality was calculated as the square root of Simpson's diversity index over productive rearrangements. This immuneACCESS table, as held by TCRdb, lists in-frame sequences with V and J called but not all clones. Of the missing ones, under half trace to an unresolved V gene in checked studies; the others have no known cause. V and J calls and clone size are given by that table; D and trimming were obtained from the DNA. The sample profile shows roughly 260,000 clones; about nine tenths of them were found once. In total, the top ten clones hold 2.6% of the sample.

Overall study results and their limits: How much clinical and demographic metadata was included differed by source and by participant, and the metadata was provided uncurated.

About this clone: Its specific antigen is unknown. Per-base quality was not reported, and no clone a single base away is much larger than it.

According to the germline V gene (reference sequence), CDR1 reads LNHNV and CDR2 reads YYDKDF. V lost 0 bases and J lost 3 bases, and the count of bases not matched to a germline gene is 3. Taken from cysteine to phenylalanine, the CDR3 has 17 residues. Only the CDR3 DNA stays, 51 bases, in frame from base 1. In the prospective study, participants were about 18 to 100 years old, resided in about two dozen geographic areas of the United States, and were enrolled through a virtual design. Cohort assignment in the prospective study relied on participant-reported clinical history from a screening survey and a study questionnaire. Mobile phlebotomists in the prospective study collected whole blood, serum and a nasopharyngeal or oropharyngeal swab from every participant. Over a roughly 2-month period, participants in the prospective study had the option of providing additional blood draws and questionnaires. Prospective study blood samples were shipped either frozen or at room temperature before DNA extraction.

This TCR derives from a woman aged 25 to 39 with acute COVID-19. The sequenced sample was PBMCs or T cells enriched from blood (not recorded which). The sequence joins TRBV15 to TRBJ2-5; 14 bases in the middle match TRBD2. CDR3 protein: CATSREATSGGEETQYF. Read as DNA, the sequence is TGTGCCACCAGCAGAGAGGCGACTAGCGGGGGGGAAGAGACCCAGTACTTC.